A single sample gave rise to the 14 T cell receptor beta chains below, sequenced in a study of cytomegalovirus exposure and HLA in healthy donors. Data came from immunoSEQ multiplex PCR; TCRdb stores just in-frame clones and leaves some out. The data hold some 150,000 clones, with 91% observed a single time. Material: PBMCs. These receptors were taken from a man aged 18 to 30 in good health and CMV-seronegative.

The chain has TRBV2 and TRBJ1-1, with TRBD1 matching 7 bases. The CDR3 length is 16 residues. The germline V gene encodes CDR1 SNHLY and CDR2 FYNNEI. The V and J ends lost 6 bases and 4 bases, in that order; junction bases with no gene match: 14. CDR3 coding DNA: TGTGCCAGCAGGAAGAGGGAGACAGGGCTGAGCACTGAAGCTTTCTTT. Translation gives CASRKRETGLSTEAFF.

The CDR3 sequence: CASSLGWGGIATNEKLFF. In nucleotides, the CDR3 is TGTGCCAGCAGCTTGGGTTGGGGAGGAATTGCAACTAATGAAAAACTGTTTTTT. V and J are TRBV5-6 and TRBJ1-4, with D unclear. The V end lost 0 bases, the J end lost 0 bases, and 15 bases lay between the germline ends. In germline, CDR1 is SGHDT, CDR2 YYEEEE. The CDR3 contains 18 residues.

This chain uses TRBV7-2 with TRBJ2-3; 13 bases are a match to TRBD2. The J segment lost 2 bases and the V segment lost 5 bases, leaving 10 bases of the junction unmatched. Germline values: CDR1 SGHTA, CDR2 FQGNSA. This CDR3 is built from 18 residues. CDR3 sequence (DNA): TGTGCCAGCAGCCGACGGACTAGCGGGAGCGGAATCACAGATACGCAGTATTTT. It codes for CASSRRTSGSGITDTQYF.

This clone was seen once. The rearrangement joins TRBV5-5 to TRBJ1-2; 7 nucleotides agree with TRBD1. CDR1 is SGHKS, CDR2 YYEKEE, per germline (reference sequence). V shed 1 base, J shed 4 bases, and the junction held 22 bases outside the gene matches. The CDR3 runs 20 residues. The CDR3 reads CASSLSFGEFGTAIFYGYTF. CDR3 nucleotides: TGTGCCAGCAGCTTGTCTTTCGGTGAATTCGGGACAGCGATCTTCTATGGCTACACCTTC.

The chain is built from TRBV19 and TRBJ1-1; D remains ambiguous. Germline assignment: CDR1 LNHDA and CDR2 SQIVND (reference sequence). This CDR3 has 14 amino acids. Trimming stripped 5 bases from V and 1 base from J, with 11 bases between. The CDR3 here is CASSWAFRNTEAFF. For the CDR3, the DNA is TGTGCCAGTAGTTGGGCGTTTCGGAACACTGAAGCTTTCTTT.

V usage is TRBV5-1 and J usage is TRBJ1-1; perhaps TRBD1 as D (5 bases). CDR3 size: 16 residues. V was trimmed by 0 bases and J by 5 bases, leaving 17 bases between them. Germline V lookup: CDR1 SGHRS, CDR2 YFSETQ. CDR3 amino acids: CASSLVSQGWGTEAFF. CDR3 bases: TGCGCCAGCAGCTTGGTTTCGCAGGGTTGGGGTACTGAAGCTTTCTTT. Full variable domain (remainder filled in from reference TRBV5-1 and TRBJ1-1): KAGVTQTPRYLIKTRGQQVTLSCSPISGHRSVSWYQQTPGQGLQFLFEYFSETQRNKGNFPGRFSGRQFSNSRSEMNVSTLELGDSALYLCASSLVSQGWGTEAFFGQGTRLTVV.

Only one count was recorded for this clone. The chain joins TRBV5-8 to TRBJ2-1; 7 positions match TRBD1. Germline CDR1 reads SGHTS; CDR2 reads YDEGEE. V trimming: 4 bases; J trimming: 4 bases; junction bases outside the gene matches: 11. The CDR3 consists of 16 residues. Here the CDR3 DNA reads TGTGCCAGCAGCCCGGCGACAGGGCTACCTTACAATGAGCAGTTCTTC. Its protein is CASSPATGLPYNEQFF. The full variable domain, its missing parts supplied by reference TRBV5-8 and TRBJ2-1, is EAGVTQSPTHLIKTRGQQATLRCSPISGHTSVYWYQQALGLGLQFLLWYDEGEERNRGNFPPRFSGRQFPNYSSELNVNALELEDSALYLCASSPATGLPYNEQFFGPGTRLTVL.

The chain employs TRBV2 and TRBJ2-7; TRBD2 might be the D (5 bases). The CDR3 runs to 13 residues. The ends were cut back, 4 bases at V and 5 bases at J, with 12 bases in the middle. The V gene's germline CDR1 is SNHLY and CDR2 FYNNEI. The CDR3 DNA sequence: TGTGCCAGCAGTGTTTTAGCGCTGAACGAGCAGTACTTC. Translation: CASSVLALNEQYF. Using reference TRBV2 and TRBJ2-7 for the parts outside the CDR3, the full variable domain is EPEVTQTPSHQVTQMGQEVILRCVPISNHLYFYWYRQILGQKVEFLVSFYNNEISEKSEIFDDQFSVERPDGSNFTLKIRSTKLEDSAMYFCASSVLALNEQYFGPGTRLTVT.

In regard to this clone: Other DNA sequences in this specimen translate into the identical CDR3. The chain uses TRBV19 and TRBJ1-1; no clear D. The V and J ends lost 1 base and 0 bases respectively, with 9 bases between them. The germline V gene has CDR1 LNHDA and CDR2 SQIVND (reference sequence). CDR3 length: 15 residues. In DNA form, the CDR3 reads TGTGCCAGTAGTATAGGGGGAGGTATGAACACTGAAGCTTTCTTT. This translates into CASSIGGGMNTEAFF.

V gene TRBV13 combines with J gene TRBJ2-4; maybe TRBD2 (6 bases). The CDR3 has 15 residues. The germline V and J ends were trimmed by 8 bases and 5 bases, with 19 bases remaining between them. Germline values: CDR1 PRHDT, CDR2 FYEKMQ (reference sequence). Here the CDR3 reads CASSPRAGTQNIQYF. The CDR3 nucleotides are TGTGCCAGCTCCCCCAGGGCGGGAACCCAAAACATTCAGTACTTC.

The rearrangement uses TRBV30 and TRBJ2-3, with D tentatively TRBD1 (6 bases). The CDR3 is made up of 17 amino acids. V lost 3 bases, J lost 4 bases, and 23 bases lay in between. Germline V CDR1 and CDR2: GTSNPN, SVGIG (reference sequence). CDR3 sequence reads: CAWSIPQGAFKSDTQYF. In DNA, the CDR3 is TGTGCCTGGAGCATTCCACAGGGTGCCTTTAAGTCAGATACGCAGTATTTT.

The chain joins TRBV5-1 to TRBJ1-2, with D possibly being TRBD1 (6 bases). This CDR3 has 16 residues. The V and J ends lost 5 bases and 2 bases respectively, with 19 bases between them. Looked up from germline, CDR1 is SGHRS and CDR2 is YFSETQ. Written as DNA, the CDR3 is TGCGCCAGCAGGTTGAATGGACAGATTTCAAACTATGGCTACACCTTC. Encoded protein: CASRLNGQISNYGYTF. Full variable domain (missing parts from reference TRBV5-1 and TRBJ1-2): KAGVTQTPRYLIKTRGQQVTLSCSPISGHRSVSWYQQTPGQGLQFLFEYFSETQRNKGNFPGRFSGRQFSNSRSEMNVSTLELGDSALYLCASRLNGQISNYGYTFGSGTRLTVV.

The chain is built from TRBV28 and TRBJ2-5, with 8 bases matching TRBD2. Trimming cost V 4 bases and J 2 bases; bases outside gene matches: 3. Germline CDR1 and CDR2: MDHEN and SYDVKM. The CDR3 is 14 amino acids. The CDR3 bases are TGTGCCAGCAGTTCAGCGGGGGTACAAGAGACCCAGTACTTC. Protein sequence: CASSSAGVQETQYF.

This clone was recorded once. The rearrangement links TRBV11-3 to TRBJ2-5, with D perhaps TRBD2 (6 bases). The CDR3 loop spans 14 amino acids. Trimming cost V 5 bases and J 2 bases, with 12 bases left between them. Germline V gene lookup returns CDR1 SGHNT and CDR2 YENEEA. The CDR3 protein is CASSRGISQETQYF. CDR3 coding DNA: TGTGCCAGCAGCCGGGGGATCAGTCAAGAGACCCAGTACTTC.